A selection of T cell receptor beta chains follows, all from one sample in a study of blood T cell repertoires in COVID-19. Sequenced by immunoSEQ multiplex PCR; TCRdb stores in-frame clones only, minus some. Among 70,000 to 100,000 clones listed, roughly 90% were seen once. Source material: peripheral blood. The source is a man aged 60 to 75 with acute or convalescent COVID-19. Both conserved end residues are part of each CDR3. Each record gives: CDR3 DNA, CDR3 protein, clone size, D gene, V gene, J gene. The D gene is left open where the match is weak. Clone size is not always given. Where it is, it says once, few, many or a class for expanded clones.

DNA: TGTTACAAGAGCGGGAGGCCCTCGAACACCGGGGAGCTGTTTTTT
CDR3: CYKSGRPSNTGELFF
size: NA
D: NA
V: TRBV21-1
J: TRBJ2-2

DNA: TGTGCCAGCAGCTTCAAAGCGGGCGGCGAATTGGGGCAGTACTTC
CDR3: CASSFKAGGELGQYF
size: NA
D: NA
V: TRBV7-8
J: TRBJ2-7

DNA: TGTGCCAGCAGGCTTGGCAGGCTGTCTCAGCCCCAGCATTTT
CDR3: CASRLGRLSQPQHF
size: NA
D: NA
V: TRBV28
J: TRBJ1-5

DNA: TGTGCCACCAGTGATCCAGCGGGGAACTACAATGAGCAGTTCTTC
CDR3: CATSDPAGNYNEQFF
size: NA
D: TRBD2
V: TRBV24-1
J: TRBJ2-1

DNA: TGTGCCAGCAGCTGGGGGGGACAGGGAATCCCTGAAGCTTTCTTT
CDR3: CASSWGGQGIPEAFF
size: NA
D: TRBD1
V: TRBV11-1
J: TRBJ1-1

DNA: TGTGCCAGCAGCCCCTGGACAGCTGGCTATGGCTACACCTTC
CDR3: CASSPWTAGYGYTF
size: NA
D: NA
V: TRBV28
J: TRBJ1-2

DNA: TGTGCCAGCAGCTTAGCCGTACTCAATGAGCAGTTCTTC
CDR3: CASSLAVLNEQFF
size: once
D: NA
V: TRBV7-8
J: TRBJ2-1

DNA: TGTGCCAGCAGTTGGACAGGGGCCCCTAGGACCCAGTACTTC
CDR3: CASSWTGAPRTQYF
size: NA
D: TRBD1
V: TRBV28
J: TRBJ2-5

DNA: TGTGCCAGCAGTTACGTGGGGGGCTATGGCTACACCTTC
CDR3: CASSYVGGYGYTF
size: NA
D: NA
V: TRBV6-5
J: TRBJ1-2

DNA: TGTGCCAGCAGCCTCGGACTAGCCAGTTCTGTAGATACGCAGTATTTT
CDR3: CASSLGLASSVDTQYF
size: NA
D: TRBD2
V: TRBV7-2
J: TRBJ2-3

DNA: TGCGCCAGCAGCTTGGATCAGAACACTGAAGCTTTCTTT
CDR3: CASSLDQNTEAFF
size: NA
D: NA
V: TRBV5-1
J: TRBJ1-1

DNA: TGTGCCAGTGCTGAGTGGGCCTCTGGGGCCAACGTCCTGACTTTC
CDR3: CASAEWASGANVLTF
size: NA
D: NA
V: TRBV19
J: TRBJ2-6

DNA: TGTGCCAGCAGCTATCTAGCGGGAGAAAGGGATACGCAGTATTTT
CDR3: CASSYLAGERDTQYF
size: NA
D: TRBD2
V: TRBV4-2
J: TRBJ2-3

DNA: TGTGCCAGCAGTCTTTCCGGACTAGCGGGAGTGTACGAGCAGTACTTC
CDR3: CASSLSGLAGVYEQYF
size: NA
D: TRBD2
V: TRBV27
J: TRBJ2-7

DNA: TGTGCCAGCAGTGGGTCCGGACAGGGTGGCAATCAGCCCCAGCATTTT
CDR3: CASSGSGQGGNQPQHF
size: medium-sized
D: TRBD1
V: TRBV25-1
J: TRBJ1-5

DNA: TGTGCCAGCAGCCTAACTTACGGGACAGGGGAAGAGACCCAGTACTTC
CDR3: CASSLTYGTGEETQYF
size: NA
D: TRBD1
V: TRBV13
J: TRBJ2-5

DNA: TGTGCCAGCAGCTTAGGGCCCGATTATGGCTACACCTTC
CDR3: CASSLGPDYGYTF
size: NA
D: NA
V: TRBV7-2
J: TRBJ1-2

DNA: TGTGCCAGCAGCATCCAGGGGGGAGGAGATACGCAGTATTTT
CDR3: CASSIQGGGDTQYF
size: NA
D: NA
V: TRBV7-3
J: TRBJ2-3

DNA: TGTGCCAGCAGAACAACAGATACGCAGTATTTT
CDR3: CASRTTDTQYF
size: NA
D: NA
V: TRBV25-1
J: TRBJ2-3

DNA: TGTGCCACCAGTGGCCCGGGGGGGGTACTCTACAATGAGCAGTTCTTC
CDR3: CATSGPGGVLYNEQFF
size: NA
D: TRBD2
V: TRBV24-1
J: TRBJ2-1

DNA: TGTGCCAGCATCGGAGTGCCCGATACGCAGTATTTT
CDR3: CASIGVPDTQYF
size: NA
D: NA
V: TRBV27
J: TRBJ2-3

DNA: TGTGCCAGCAGCCGGGCAGGGGGCGACTACACCTTC
CDR3: CASSRAGGDYTF
size: NA
D: TRBD1
V: TRBV27
J: TRBJ1-2

DNA: TGCGCCAGCAGTTTAGCGGGAGCCGGGGAGCTGTTTTTT
CDR3: CASSLAGAGELFF
size: NA
D: TRBD2
V: TRBV10-1
J: TRBJ2-2

DNA: TGTGCCAGCGGTAGCGGGAGGAGCCTTTCCGAGCAGTACTTC
CDR3: CASGSGRSLSEQYF
size: NA
D: TRBD2
V: TRBV9
J: TRBJ2-7

DNA: TGCGCCAGCAGCCGCGGACTAGCGGGAGATGTAACAGATACGCAGTATTTT
CDR3: CASSRGLAGDVTDTQYF
size: once
D: TRBD2
V: TRBV4-3
J: TRBJ2-3

DNA: TGTGCCAGCAGCCCGACAGAAAAGAATGAAAAACTGTTTTTT
CDR3: CASSPTEKNEKLFF
size: NA
D: NA
V: TRBV7-2
J: TRBJ1-4

DNA: TGTGCCAGCAGCTTAGTGTCTGCTACTAATGAGCAGTTCTTC
CDR3: CASSLVSATNEQFF
size: NA
D: NA
V: TRBV7-8
J: TRBJ2-1

DNA: TGTGCCAGCAGCTTGGTAGCGGGGGCTCAAGAGACCCAGTACTTC
CDR3: CASSLVAGAQETQYF
size: medium-sized
D: TRBD2
V: TRBV5-6
J: TRBJ2-5

DNA: TGTGCCAGCAGCTGGGGGGTCGAGAGCACAGATACGCAGTATTTT
CDR3: CASSWGVESTDTQYF
size: NA
D: NA
V: TRBV7-6
J: TRBJ2-3

DNA: TGTGCCAGCAGCCGCCGTGCGACAGGGATGTACAATGGCTACACCTTC
CDR3: CASSRRATGMYNGYTF
size: once
D: TRBD1
V: TRBV11-2
J: TRBJ1-2

DNA: TGTGCCAGCAGCTCCTGGACAGGGGTAAATGAAAAACTGTTTTTT
CDR3: CASSSWTGVNEKLFF
size: NA
D: TRBD1
V: TRBV11-2
J: TRBJ1-4

DNA: TGTGCCAGCAGCCCTAGGACAGGGCCGAACACTGAAGCTTTCTTT
CDR3: CASSPRTGPNTEAFF
size: NA
D: TRBD1
V: TRBV7-6
J: TRBJ1-1